This T cell receptor (beta chain) was documented in a study of cytomegalovirus exposure and HLA in healthy donors. Sequencing used immunoSEQ multiplex PCR; TCRdb keeps in-frame clones, though not all of them. The data contain 55,000 to 75,000 clones, about 91% of them singletons. This clone was seen a single time. This CDR3 comprises 15 residues. Germline V gives CDR1 SGHTA, CDR2 FQGTGA. The V gene end was trimmed by 5 bases and the J gene end by 3 bases; junction bases not matched to a gene: 9. The approximately 120-subject validation cohort, separate from the approximately 670-subject first cohort, included the donors.

The receptor comes from a young man in good health and CMV-seronegative. Sequences were obtained from PBMCs. This chain joins TRBV7-3 and TRBJ1-1, with TRBD1 matching 7 bases. The chain's CDR3 is CASSQQGGWDTEAFF. DNA for the CDR3: TGTGCCAGCAGCCAGCAGGGGGGCTGGGACACTGAAGCTTTCTTT.